This record concerns one TCR beta chain sequence. Under the authors' procedure: Amplification of reference gene primers provided the estimated nucleated cell counts. Clones were read by immunoSEQ multiplex PCR, and TCRdb kept only the in-frame ones, dropping some. V and J calls and clone size follow that table, whereas D and trimming were derived from the DNA. The sample records 150,000 to 200,000 clones, 79% being singletons. The Seattle site enrolled patients during active infection and followed them longitudinally. This record belongs to a study of blood T cell repertoires in COVID-19. The wider study: Acute and convalescent COVID-19 specimens originated in the United States, Italy and Spain. The cDNA or gDNA used as material had been derived from T cells, B-cell-depleted T cells, or PBMCs.

Trimming cost V 6 bases and J 1 base; bases outside gene matches: 8. The length of the CDR3 is 16 residues. Germline V CDR1 and CDR2: ENHRY, SYGVKD. The sequence derives from a middle-aged woman with COVID-19, enrolled during active disease. The sample comprised peripheral blood. The chain recombines TRBV10-3 with TRBJ2-3, with TRBD2 matching over 9 bases. For the CDR3, the DNA is TGTGCCATCAGCCCCATGGCTAGCGGGGGCACAGATACGCAGTATTTT. It yields the protein CAISPMASGGTDTQYF.